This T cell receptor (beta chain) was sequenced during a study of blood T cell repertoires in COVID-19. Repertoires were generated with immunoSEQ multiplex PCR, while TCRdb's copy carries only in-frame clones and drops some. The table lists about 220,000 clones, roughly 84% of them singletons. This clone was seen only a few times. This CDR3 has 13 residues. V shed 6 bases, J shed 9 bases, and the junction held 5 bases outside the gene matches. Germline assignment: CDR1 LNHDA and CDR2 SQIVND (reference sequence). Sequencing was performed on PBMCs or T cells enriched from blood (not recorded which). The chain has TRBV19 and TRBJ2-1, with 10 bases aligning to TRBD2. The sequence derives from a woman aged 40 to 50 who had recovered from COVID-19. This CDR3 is CASSGLAETEQFF. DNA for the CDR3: TGTGCCAGTAGCGGACTAGCGGAAACTGAGCAGTTCTTC.